This record covers a single T cell receptor (beta chain). What it binds is not known. Libraries were prepared by immunoSEQ multiplex PCR; TCRdb keeps only in-frame clonotypes and omits some of them. The table has 250,000 to 300,000 clones, about 94% seen once. V shed 3 bases, J shed 7 bases, and the junction held 12 bases outside the gene matches. The CDR3 has 16 amino acids. Looked up from germline, CDR1 is SGDLS and CDR2 is YYNGEE. This sample was taken from a study of T cell responses to AZD1222 COVID-19 vaccine. Regarding the study as a whole: Spike-wide vaccine-associated CD4 TCRs dominated at 160-218 and 743-854.

The gene calls are TRBV9 and TRBJ1-4; 7 bases map to TRBD1. The source was peripheral blood, collected 28 days after the second AZD1222 dose. The clonotype comes from an adult who received the AZD1222 COVID-19 vaccine. CDR3 nucleotides: TGTGCCAGCAGCGCCCGATCAGGGGGAGGAAGTGAAAAACTGTTTTTT. It specifies CASSARSGGGSEKLFF.